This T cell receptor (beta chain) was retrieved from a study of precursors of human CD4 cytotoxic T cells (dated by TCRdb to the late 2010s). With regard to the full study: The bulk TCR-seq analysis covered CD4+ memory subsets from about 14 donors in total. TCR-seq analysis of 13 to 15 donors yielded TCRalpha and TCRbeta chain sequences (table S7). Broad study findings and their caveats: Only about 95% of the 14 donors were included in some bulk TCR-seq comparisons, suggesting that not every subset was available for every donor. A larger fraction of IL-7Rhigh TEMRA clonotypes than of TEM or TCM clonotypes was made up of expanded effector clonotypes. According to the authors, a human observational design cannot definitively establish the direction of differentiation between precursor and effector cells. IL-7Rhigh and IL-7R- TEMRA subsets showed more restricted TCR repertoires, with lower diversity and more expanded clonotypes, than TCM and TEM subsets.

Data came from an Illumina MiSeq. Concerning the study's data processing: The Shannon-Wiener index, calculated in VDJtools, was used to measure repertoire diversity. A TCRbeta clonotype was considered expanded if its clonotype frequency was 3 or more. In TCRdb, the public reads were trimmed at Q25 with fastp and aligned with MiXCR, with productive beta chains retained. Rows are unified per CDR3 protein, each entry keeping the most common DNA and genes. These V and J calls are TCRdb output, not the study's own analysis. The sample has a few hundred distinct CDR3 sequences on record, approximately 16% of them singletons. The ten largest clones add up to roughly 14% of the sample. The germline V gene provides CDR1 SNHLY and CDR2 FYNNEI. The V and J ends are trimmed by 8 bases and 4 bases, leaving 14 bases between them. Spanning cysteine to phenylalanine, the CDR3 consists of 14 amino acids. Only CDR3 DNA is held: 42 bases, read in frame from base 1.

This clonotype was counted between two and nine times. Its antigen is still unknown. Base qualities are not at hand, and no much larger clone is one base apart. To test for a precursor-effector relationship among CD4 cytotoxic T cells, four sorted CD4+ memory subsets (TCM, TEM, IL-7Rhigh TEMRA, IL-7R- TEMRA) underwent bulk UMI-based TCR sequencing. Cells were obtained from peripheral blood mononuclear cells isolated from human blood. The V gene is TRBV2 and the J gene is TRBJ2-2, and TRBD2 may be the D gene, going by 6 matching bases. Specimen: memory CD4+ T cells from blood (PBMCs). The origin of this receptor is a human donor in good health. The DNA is TGTGCCAGCGACGGTAGCGGACCCACCGGGGAGCTGTTTTTT. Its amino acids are CASDGSGPTGELFF.